This T cell receptor (beta chain) was recorded in a study of blood T cell repertoires in COVID-19. The V and J ends lost 5 bases and 5 bases, in that order; junction bases with no gene match: 8. CDR3 length equals 14 residues. Germline assignment: CDR1 MNHEY and CDR2 SVGEGT. Assay used: immunoSEQ multiplex PCR; TCRdb lists only in-frame clones, some missing. The sample carries tens of thousands of clones, roughly 84% recorded once. This rearrangement joins TRBV6-2 or TRBV6-3 to TRBJ2-5, with 7 nucleotides matching TRBD1. The TCR was taken from a human donor in a cohort sampled during active COVID-19. The sample comprised peripheral blood. The CDR3: CASSQKSRGETQYF. The CDR3 DNA is TGTGCCAGCAGTCAAAAGTCCAGGGGGGAGACCCAGTACTTC.